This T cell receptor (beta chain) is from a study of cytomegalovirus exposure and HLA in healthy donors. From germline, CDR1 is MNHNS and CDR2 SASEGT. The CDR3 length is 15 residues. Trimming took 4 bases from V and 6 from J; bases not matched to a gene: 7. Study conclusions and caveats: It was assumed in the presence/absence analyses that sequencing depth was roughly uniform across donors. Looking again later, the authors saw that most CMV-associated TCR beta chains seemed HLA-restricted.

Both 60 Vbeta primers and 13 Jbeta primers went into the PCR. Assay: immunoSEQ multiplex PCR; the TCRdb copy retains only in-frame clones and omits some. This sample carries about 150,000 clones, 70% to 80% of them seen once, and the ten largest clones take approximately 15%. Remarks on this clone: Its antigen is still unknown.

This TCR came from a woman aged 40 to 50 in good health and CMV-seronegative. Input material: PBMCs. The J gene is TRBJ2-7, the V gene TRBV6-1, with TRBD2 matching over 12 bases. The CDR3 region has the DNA TGTGCCAGCAGTGGGGCTAGCGGGAGGGCGTCCGAGCAGTACTTC. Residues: CASSGASGRASEQYF.